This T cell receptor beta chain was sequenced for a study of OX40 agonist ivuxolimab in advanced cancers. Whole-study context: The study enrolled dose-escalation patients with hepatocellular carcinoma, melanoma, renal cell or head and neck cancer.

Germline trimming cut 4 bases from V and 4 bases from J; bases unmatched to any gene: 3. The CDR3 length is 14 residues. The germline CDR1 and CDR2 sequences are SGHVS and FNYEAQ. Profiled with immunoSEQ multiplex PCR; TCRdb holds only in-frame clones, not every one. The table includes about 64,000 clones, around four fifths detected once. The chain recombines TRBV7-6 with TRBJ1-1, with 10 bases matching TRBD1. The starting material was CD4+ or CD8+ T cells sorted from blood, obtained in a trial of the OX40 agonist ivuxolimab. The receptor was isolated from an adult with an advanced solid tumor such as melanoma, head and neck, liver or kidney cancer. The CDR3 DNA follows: TGTGCCAGCAGCTCCGGACAGGGGGTCACTGAAGCTTTCTTT. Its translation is CASSSGQGVTEAFF.